The TCR beta chain under discussion was sequenced for a study of tumor and adjacent non-tumor tissue in lung cancer. This CDR3 has 15 amino acids. V gave up 4 bases and J gave up 3 bases, with 10 bases separating them. Germline CDR1 is MDHEN and CDR2 is SYDVKM. In the case of this clonotype: A much larger clone sits a single nucleotide away, making a read error possible.

This sample's RNA came from whole unsorted tissue. Distant lung tissue was collected more than 3 cm away from the tumor edge. Three rounds of nested PCR, following a modified ARM-PCR protocol, produced the TCRbeta library. TCRdb processed the multiplex PCR reads anew with MiXCR; each CDR3 protein has one entry. This repertoire shows approximately 120,000 distinct CDR3 sequences, around 57% found once; its top ten account for 15% to 20%. This receptor was identified in a man in his sixties with non-small cell lung cancer. The chain uses TRBV28 and TRBJ2-6; the D is unclear. The sequenced sample consisted of distant non-tumor lung tissue. CDR3: CASSSETNGANVLTF. The DNA for the CDR3 is TGTGCCAGCAGTTCGGAGACAAATGGGGCCAACGTCCTGACTTTC.